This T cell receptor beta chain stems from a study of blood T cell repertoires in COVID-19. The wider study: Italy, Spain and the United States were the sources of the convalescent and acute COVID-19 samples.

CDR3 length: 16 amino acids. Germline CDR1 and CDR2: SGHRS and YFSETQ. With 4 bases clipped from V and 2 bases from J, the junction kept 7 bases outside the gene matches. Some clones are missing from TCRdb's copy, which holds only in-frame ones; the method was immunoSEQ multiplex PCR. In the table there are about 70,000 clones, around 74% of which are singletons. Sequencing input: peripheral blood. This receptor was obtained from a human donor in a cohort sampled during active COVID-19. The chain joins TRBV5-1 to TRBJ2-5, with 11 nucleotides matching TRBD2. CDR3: CASSTLLAGAQETQYF. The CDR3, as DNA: TGCGCCAGCAGCACGCTACTAGCGGGGGCTCAAGAGACCCAGTACTTC.